Included here is one TCR beta chain sequence, with context. Its ends do not fully match the called genes, so a read error is possible. This CDR3 contains 17 residues. CDR1 LNHNV and CDR2 YYDKDF come from the germline V gene (reference sequence). This record comes from a study of blood T cell repertoires in COVID-19. About the study: The cDNA or gDNA used as material had been derived from T cells, B-cell-depleted T cells, or PBMCs.

Original data processing: From reference gene primer amplification, estimates of nucleated cell counts were derived. Sequencing was performed with immunoSEQ multiplex PCR; in TCRdb, only in-frame clones are kept and a portion is missing. The V and J calls and clone size are taken from that table; D and trimming were inferred from the DNA. Of roughly 390,000 clones listed, around 85% are singletons. This receptor was identified in a woman between 18 and 29 years old with acute or convalescent COVID-19. This sequence joins TRBV15 and TRBJ1-5; no clear D gene. Sequencing used peripheral blood. The CDR3 bases are TGTGCCATCAGCAGAGACGGCGGGGAGTATAGCAATCAGCCCCAGCATTTT. Encoded protein: CAISRDGGEYSNQPQHF. Full variable domain (outside the CDR3, taken from reference TRBV15 and TRBJ1-5): DAMVIQNPRYQVTQFGKPVTLSCSQTLNHNVMYWYQQKSSQAPKLLFHYYDKDFNNEADTPDNFQSRRPNTSFCFLDIRSPGLGDTAMYLCAISRDGGEYSNQPQHFGDGTRLSIL.